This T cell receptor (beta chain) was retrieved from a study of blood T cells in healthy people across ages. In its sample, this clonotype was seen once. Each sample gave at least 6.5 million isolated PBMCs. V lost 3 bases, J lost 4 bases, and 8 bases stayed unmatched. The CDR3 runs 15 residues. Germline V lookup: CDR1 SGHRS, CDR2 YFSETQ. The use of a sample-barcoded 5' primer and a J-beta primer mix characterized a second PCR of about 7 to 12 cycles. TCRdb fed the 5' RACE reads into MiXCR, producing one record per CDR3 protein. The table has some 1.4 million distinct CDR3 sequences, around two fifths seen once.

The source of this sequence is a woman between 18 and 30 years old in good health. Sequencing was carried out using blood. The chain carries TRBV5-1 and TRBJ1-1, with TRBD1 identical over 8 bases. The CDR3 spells CASSSAGGRGTEAFF. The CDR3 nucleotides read TGCGCCAGCAGCTCGGCAGGGGGCCGGGGCACTGAAGCTTTCTTT.